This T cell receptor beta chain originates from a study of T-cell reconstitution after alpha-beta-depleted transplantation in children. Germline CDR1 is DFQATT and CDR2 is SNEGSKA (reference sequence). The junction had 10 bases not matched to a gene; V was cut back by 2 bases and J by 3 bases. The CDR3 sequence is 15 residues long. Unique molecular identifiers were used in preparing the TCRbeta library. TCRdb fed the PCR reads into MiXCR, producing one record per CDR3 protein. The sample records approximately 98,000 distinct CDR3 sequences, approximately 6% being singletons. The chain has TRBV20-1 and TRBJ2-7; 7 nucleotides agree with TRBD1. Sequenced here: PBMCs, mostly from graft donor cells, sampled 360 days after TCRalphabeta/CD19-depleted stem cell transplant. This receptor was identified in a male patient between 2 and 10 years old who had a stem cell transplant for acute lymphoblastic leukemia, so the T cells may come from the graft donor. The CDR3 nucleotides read TGCAGTGCTAGACCACCGGGACAGATAAACTACGAGCAGTACTTC. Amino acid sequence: CSARPPGQINYEQYF.